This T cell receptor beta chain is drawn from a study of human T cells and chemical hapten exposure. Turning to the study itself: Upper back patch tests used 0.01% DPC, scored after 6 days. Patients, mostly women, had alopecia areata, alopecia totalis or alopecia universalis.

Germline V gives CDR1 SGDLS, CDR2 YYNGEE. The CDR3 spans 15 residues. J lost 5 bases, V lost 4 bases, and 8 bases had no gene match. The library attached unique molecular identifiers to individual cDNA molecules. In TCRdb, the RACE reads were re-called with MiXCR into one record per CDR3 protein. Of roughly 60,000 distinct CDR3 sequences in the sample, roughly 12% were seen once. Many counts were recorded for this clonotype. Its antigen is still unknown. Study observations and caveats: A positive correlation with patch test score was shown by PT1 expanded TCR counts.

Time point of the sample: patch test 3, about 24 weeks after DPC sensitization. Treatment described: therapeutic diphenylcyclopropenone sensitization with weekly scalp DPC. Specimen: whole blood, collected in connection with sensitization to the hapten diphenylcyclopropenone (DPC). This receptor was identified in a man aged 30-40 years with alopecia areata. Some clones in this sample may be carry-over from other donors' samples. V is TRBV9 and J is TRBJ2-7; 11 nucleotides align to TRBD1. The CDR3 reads CASSFRTGGYDEQYF. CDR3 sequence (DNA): TGTGCCAGCAGCTTCAGGACAGGGGGCTACGACGAGCAGTACTTC. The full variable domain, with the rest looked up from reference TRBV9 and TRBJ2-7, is DSGVTQTPKHLITATGQRVTLRCSPRSGDLSVYWYQQSLDQGLQFLIQYYNGEERAKGNILERFSAQQFPDLHSELNLSSLELGDSALYFCASSFRTGGYDEQYFGPGTRLTVT.